This T cell receptor (beta chain) was recovered during a study of shared clonotypes between healthy human individuals. Study-wide results and caveats: Depth of sequencing was expected to influence donor clonotype sharing.

Only in-frame clones appear in the TCRdb table, and some are missing; sequencing was by immunoSEQ multiplex PCR. The sample holds about 1.1 million clones, about 80% seen once. This CDR3 has 14 amino acids. Germline V CDR1 and CDR2: MNHNS, SASEGT. V lost 6 bases and J lost 4; bases outside the gene matches: 5. On this clone itself: Its target is not known.

Specimen: memory CD4+ T cells from PBMCs. Subset here: CD45RA-negative fraction. This sequence joins TRBV6-1 and TRBJ1-2; 10 bases map to TRBD1. The sequence was collected from a man younger than 30 in good health. Some clones in this sample may be carry-over from other donors' samples. The CDR3 protein is CASRGQGLVYGYTF. CDR3 coding DNA: TGTGCCAGCAGGGGACAGGGGCTTGTCTATGGCTACACCTTC.